Following are 19 T cell receptor beta chains from one sample sequenced in a study of Graves' ophthalmopathy and Graves' hyperthyroidism. RNA transcripts yielded amplified TCR beta CDR3 regions. Following a first-round RT-PCR that used HTBI primers, a second-round multiplex PCR was carried out. A single record per CDR3 protein comes from TCRdb applying MiXCR to the multiplex PCR reads. The sample holds 150,000 to 200,000 distinct CDR3 sequences; 30% to 45% are singletons and the top ten take roughly 8.9%. The sequencing sample was made of peripheral blood. The receptor source for this set is a man aged 30-40 years with Graves' ophthalmopathy.

V and J are TRBV28 and TRBJ1-2; possible D gene TRBD1, 6 bases. Looked up from germline, CDR1 is MDHEN and CDR2 is SYDVKM. CDR3 length: 15 residues. V was pared by 2 bases and J by 8 bases, with 18 bases between. CDR3 sequence reads: CASSLGASRGGGYTF. The CDR3 DNA reads TGTGCCAGCAGTTTAGGGGCGAGCAGGGGAGGAGGCTACACCTTC.

The V call is TRBV12-3 or TRBV12-4, the J call TRBJ1-6; 7 nucleotides line up with TRBD1. Trimming took 3 bases from V and 10 from J; bases not matched to a gene: 3. The CDR3 contains 13 residues. In nucleotides, the CDR3 is TGTGCCAGCAGTTTCACAGGGGACTCACCCCTCCACTTT. Encoded protein: CASSFTGDSPLHF.

The chain couples TRBV6-4 to TRBJ2-7; TRBD1 matches at 7 bases. The CDR3 consists of 14 residues. The germline CDR1 and CDR2 sequences are MRHNA and SNTAGT. The V gene end was trimmed by 10 bases and the J gene end by 5 bases; junction bases not matched to a gene: 14. Here the CDR3 DNA reads TGTGCCACCGTACCAAGACAGGGAACCGACGAGCAGTACTTC. It specifies CATVPRQGTDEQYF.

This clonotype was found many times. CDR3 DNA: TGCAGTGCTAGAGGACAGTCCTACGAGCAGTACTTC. Its translation is CSARGQSYEQYF. The gene calls are TRBV20-1 and TRBJ2-7, with D perhaps TRBD1 (5 bases). CDR3 size: 12 residues. The V gene lost 1 base and the J gene lost 1 base, with 5 bases spanning the gap. From germline, CDR1 is DFQATT and CDR2 SNEGSKA (reference sequence).

This clonotype has ten or more counts. V usage is TRBV28 and J usage is TRBJ2-7; TRBD1 matches 10 bases. J gave up 3 bases and V 6 bases, and 2 bases lay outside the gene matches. Germline CDR1 and CDR2: MDHEN and SYDVKM. This CDR3 has 13 residues. The CDR3 DNA follows: TGTGCCAGCAGAGGACAGGGGGTCTACGAGCAGTACTTC. Its translation: CASRGQGVYEQYF. Complete variable domain (other parts from reference TRBV28 and TRBJ2-7): DVKVTQSSRYLVKRTGEKVFLECVQDMDHENMFWYRQDPGLGLRLIYFSYDVKMKEKGDIPEGYSVSREKKERFSLILESASTNQTSMYLCASRGQGVYEQYFGPGTRLTVT.

This clonotype was seen many times. The CDR3 DNA sequence: TGTGCCAGCATCTCGAACACTGAAGCTTTCTTT. Translation: CASISNTEAFF. The chain links TRBV28 to TRBJ1-1; D call uncertain. The V gene's germline CDR1 is MDHEN and CDR2 SYDVKM. Between the trimmed V and J ends, which lost 7 bases and 1 base, there was a span of 4 bases. This CDR3 contains 11 residues.

This clonotype was seen repeatedly, ten times or more. The chain is built from TRBV7-2 and TRBJ1-2; TRBD1 is a possible D gene (5 bases). This CDR3 region has 14 residues. V was trimmed by 1 base and J by 6 bases, leaving 12 bases between them. Germline V gene sequence: CDR1 SGHTA, CDR2 FQGNSA. The CDR3 region is CASSLGRESNGYTF. CDR3 bases: TGTGCCAGCAGCTTAGGCAGGGAGAGTAATGGCTACACCTTC.

In its sample, this clonotype was seen many times. The V call is TRBV28, the J call TRBJ1-2, with D unresolved. The CDR3 has 15 residues. Germline CDR1 MDHEN, CDR2 SYDVKM. Deletions cut 3 bases from V and 2 bases from J, with 13 bases between. DNA of the CDR3: TGTGCCAGCAGTTTGAGGAGGCTCAAGAACTATGGCTACACCTTC. Translation gives CASSLRRLKNYGYTF.

The sample holds many counts of this clonotype. V gene TRBV11-2 combines with J gene TRBJ2-7; the D gene is possibly TRBD2 (6 bases). The germline V gene has CDR1 SGHAT and CDR2 FQNNGV. CDR3 length: 13 residues. V lost 1 base to trimming and J lost 6 bases, with 10 bases between them. Here the CDR3 DNA reads TGTGCCAGCAGCTTAGGGCTAGCGAGCGAGCAGTACTTC. This sequence encodes CASSLGLASEQYF. Using reference TRBV11-2 and TRBJ2-7 for the parts outside the CDR3, the full variable domain is EAGVAQSPRYKIIEKRQSVAFWCNPISGHATLYWYQQILGQGPKLLIQFQNNGVVDDSQLPKDRFSAERLKGVDSTLKIQPAKLEDSAVYLCASSLGLASEQYFGPGTRLTVT.

This chain uses TRBV24-1 with TRBJ1-1, with 10 positions matching TRBD1. Per germline, CDR1 KGHDR and CDR2 SFDVKD. CDR3 length: 15 amino acids. The V segment lost 7 bases and the J segment 1 base; nucleotides outside the gene matches: 5. The CDR3 is CATRGTGVRNTEAFF. The CDR3 nucleotides are TGTGCCACCAGAGGGACAGGGGTCCGGAACACTGAAGCTTTCTTT.

This clonotype was counted many times. The V call is TRBV18, the J call TRBJ1-1, with a tentative D call TRBD1 (6 bases). This CDR3 has 14 amino acids. V was clipped by 5 bases and J by 3 bases, with 13 bases between them. CDR1 and CDR2 from the germline V gene are KGHSH and LQKENI. CDR3 DNA: TGTGCCAGCTCAGACGCGACAGGCTACACTGAAGCTTTCTTT. This codes for CASSDATGYTEAFF.

This clonotype was seen many times. The chain carries TRBV27 and TRBJ2-3, with TRBD2 matching 8 bases. The CDR3 is made up of 14 amino acids. The germline V gene encodes CDR1 MNHEY and CDR2 SMNVEV (reference sequence). The junction had 9 bases not matched to a gene; V was cut back by 5 bases and J by 8 bases. CDR3 in amino acids: CASSRPAGERTQYF. The CDR3 DNA follows: TGTGCCAGCAGTCGCCCAGCGGGAGAACGTACGCAGTATTTT.

The chain links TRBV7-2 to TRBJ1-5; 7 nucleotides align to TRBD1. CDR1 SGHTA and CDR2 FQGNSA come from the germline V gene. Trimming cost V 5 bases and J 6 bases; bases outside gene matches: 10. The CDR3 consists of 15 residues. The CDR3, as DNA: TGTGCCAGCAGCCCAGGGACAGACGGCTCTCAGCCCCAGCATTTT. Protein: CASSPGTDGSQPQHF. Filled out from reference TRBV7-2 and TRBJ1-5, the complete variable domain reads GAGVSQSPSNKVTEKGKDVELRCDPISGHTALYWYRQSLGQGLEFLIYFQGNSAPDKSGLPSDRFSAERTGGSVSTLTIQRTQQEDSAVYLCASSPGTDGSQPQHFGDGTRLSIL.

This clonotype was seen at least ten times. The genes are TRBV6-2 or TRBV6-3 and TRBJ2-7; TRBD1 matches 7 bases. Trimming at V came to 1 base and at J to 7 bases, leaving 4 bases not matched to a gene. Germline V gene lookup returns CDR1 MNHEY and CDR2 SVGEGT. CDR3 length equals 13 residues. The CDR3 nucleotides read TGTGCCAGCAGTTACTTGACAGGGTTGGAGCAGTACTTC. Translating it yields CASSYLTGLEQYF.

The chain links TRBV28 to TRBJ2-7, with D perhaps assigned TRBD1 or TRBD2 (5 bases each). V lost 2 bases to trimming and J lost 5 bases, with 13 bases between them. This CDR3 has 14 residues. CDR1 is MDHEN, CDR2 SYDVKM, per germline. CDR3 DNA sequence: TGTGCCAGCAGTTTAACGGCAGGGAGTAACGAGCAGTACTTC. Translating it yields CASSLTAGSNEQYF.

This clonotype was seen ten or more times. The chain combines TRBV19 with TRBJ2-7; 8 bases agree with TRBD2. Germline V gene data show CDR1 as LNHDA and CDR2 as SQIVND (reference sequence). Germline trimming cut 5 bases from V and 4 bases from J; bases unmatched to any gene: 10. This CDR3 comprises 15 residues. CDR3 protein: CASSRGGGWPYEQYF. For the CDR3, the DNA is TGTGCCAGTAGTCGGGGGGGAGGATGGCCTTACGAGCAGTACTTC. The variable domain in full, completed from reference TRBV19 and TRBJ2-7, reads DGGITQSPKYLFRKEGQNVTLSCEQNLNHDAMYWYRQDPGQGLRLIYYSQIVNDFQKGDIAEGYSVSREKKESFPLTVTSAQKNPTAFYLCASSRGGGWPYEQYFGPGTRLTVT.

Ten or more counts support this clonotype. This sequence joins TRBV6-4 and TRBJ1-5; perhaps TRBD1 as D (6 bases). This CDR3 comprises 17 residues. Germline V CDR1 and CDR2: MRHNA, SNTAGT. V was cut by 7 bases and J by 0 bases, with 19 bases left in between. The CDR3 reads CASKPNGGGNSNQPQHF. CDR3 nucleotide sequence: TGTGCCAGCAAGCCTAACGGGGGGGGCAATAGCAATCAGCCCCAGCATTTT.

This clonotype was seen many times. The rearrangement links TRBV5-4 to TRBJ1-1; 7 bases agree with TRBD1. CDR1 SGHNT and CDR2 YYREEE come from the germline V gene (reference sequence). J was trimmed by 7 bases and V by 4 bases; bases with no gene match: 7. The CDR3 runs to 13 residues. Here the CDR3 reads CASSPDRVGEAFF. The CDR3 DNA is TGTGCCAGCAGCCCAGACAGGGTTGGTGAAGCTTTCTTT.

V gene TRBV6-1 combines with J gene TRBJ1-2; D is ambiguous. V lost 9 bases, J lost 0 bases, and 8 bases lay in between. CDR1 is MNHNS, CDR2 SASEGT, per germline. The length of the CDR3 is 12 residues. The CDR3 reads CASARANYGYTF. The CDR3 DNA sequence: TGTGCCAGTGCTAGGGCTAACTATGGCTACACCTTC.